This record concerns one T cell receptor beta chain sequence. Its antigen is undetermined. V lost 5 bases and J 0 bases, leaving 20 bases between the germline ends. Germline CDR1 reads SGHNT; CDR2 reads YENEEA. The CDR3 is 17 residues long. The source of the sample is a study of cytomegalovirus exposure and HLA in healthy donors. Vbeta (60) and Jbeta (13) primers were used in the PCR. Libraries were prepared by immunoSEQ multiplex PCR; TCRdb keeps only in-frame clonotypes and omits some of them. This sample's clone table lists some 110,000 clones. General study results and limits: The authors later found most CMV-associated TCR beta chains appeared HLA-restricted.

Sequenced sample: PBMCs. V is TRBV11-3 and J is TRBJ2-7, with a weak D call TRBD1 (6 bases). The origin of this receptor is a man between 18 and 29 years old in good health and CMV-seronegative. CDR3 protein: CASSLQDRPITSYEQYF. The CDR3 coding sequence is TGTGCCAGCAGCCTTCAAGACAGGCCCATAACCTCCTACGAGCAGTACTTC.